This entry describes one T cell receptor (beta chain). Its matching antigen is unknown. Germline values: CDR1 SGHRS, CDR2 YFSETQ. This CDR3 is built from 16 residues. The source of the sample is a study of CXCR3-negative and CXCR3-positive naive CD8 T cells. About the study: Sequencing gave 140 million or so TRB reads overall, about 1.5 +/- 0.3 million per library. Findings and caveats of the study: Relative to CXCR3-negative naive cells, CXCR3-positive naive cells had more hydrophobic TRB CDR3s.

Libraries were UMI-labeled 5' RACE TRB cDNA. TCRdb reprocessed the 5' RACE reads and keeps a single row for each CDR3 protein, giving no DNA. The sample table sets out about 130,000 distinct CDR3 sequences. V and J are TRBV5-1 and TRBJ2-7; checking the TCRdb D call of TRBD2 is not possible without DNA. This receptor was identified in a human donor in good health. Some clones in this sample may be carry-over from other donors' samples. Material: naive CXCR3+ CD8+ T cells from blood. The subset denotes: CD45RO-CCR7+CD27+CD95- naive CD8+ T cells expressing CXCR3 (TNR3+). The CDR3 is CASSLDLAGVAYEQYF.